The subject of this entry is one TCR beta chain. Germline loops: CDR1 MNHNS, CDR2 SASEGT. This CDR3 has 15 amino acids. V gave up 2 bases and J gave up 7 bases; unmatched junction bases: 4. Per the original data handling: Estimates of nucleated cell counts were drawn from the amplification of reference gene primers. Sequenced by immunoSEQ multiplex PCR; TCRdb stores in-frame clones only, minus some. V and J calls plus clone size are reproduced from that table; the DNA served to infer D and trimming. The table includes more than 70,000 clones, 75% to 90% detected once. The sample originates from a study of blood T cell repertoires in COVID-19. At the level of the study: Acute and convalescent COVID-19 specimens originated in the United States, Italy and Spain. T cells, B-cell-depleted T cells, or PBMCs supplied cDNA or gDNA.

The TCR originated in a man older than 75 with active or convalescent COVID-19. The V gene is TRBV6-1, the J gene TRBJ1-6; TRBD1 matches at 8 bases. Material for sequencing was peripheral blood. The CDR3 loop is CASSERTGQNSPLHF. CDR3 nucleotides: TGTGCCAGCAGTGAACGGACAGGGCAAAATTCACCCCTCCACTTT.